This T cell receptor beta chain was sequenced during a study of T cells expressing NK-cell markers. Across the study: Researchers got TCR beta repertoires out of sorted CD3+CD56+NKG2C+, CD3+CD56+NKG2C- and CD3+CD56-NKG2C+ T cells. The study sequenced eight donors, seven HCMV-seropositive and one seronegative.

As for this clonotype: Its antigen is currently unknown.

Study findings and constraints: NKG2C+ dominant clonotypes from 5 or 6 donors made up roughly 1.0-7.0% of CD8+ T cells. The CD3+CD56-NKG2C+ fraction of several donors was also led by these clonotypes.

The CDR3 has 14 amino acids. Per germline, CDR1 SNHLY and CDR2 FYNNEI. TCRdb reprocessed the 5' RACE reads, with one entry per CDR3 protein and no DNA. The sample's table shows some 340,000 distinct CDR3 sequences. The source of this sequence is a man aged 18-70 years in good health. Sequenced input: blood T cells: a sorted CD56 or NKG2C T cell subset, CD4+ or CD8+ T cells, or bulk PBMC T cells (not recorded which). J is TRBJ2-7 and V is TRBV2; TCRdb's D call, TRBD2, is unchecked because there is no DNA. CDR3 amino acids: CASSERLARYEQYF.